Sequencing of this TCR beta chain was carried out in a study of T-cell reconstitution after alpha-beta-depleted transplantation in children. Study-wide results and limits: Some patients' high day-60 TCRbeta diversity was attributed to recipient cells surviving conditioning. At the one-year point after transplant, T-cell counts and TCRbeta diversity were found to come mostly from T cells that had been newly produced.

As for this clonotype: Its antigen is not identified.

Trimming removed 0 bases from V and 7 bases from J, with 7 bases in between. This CDR3 has 13 amino acids. In germline, CDR1 is SGHTA, CDR2 FQGNSA. TCRbeta library preparation incorporated unique molecular identifiers. In TCRdb, the PCR reads were re-called with MiXCR into one record per CDR3 protein. This sample has fewer than 750,000 distinct CDR3 sequences, with roughly 24% found just once. The sequence was obtained from a boy less than two years old who had a stem cell transplant for acute myeloid leukemia, so the T cells may come from the graft donor. The sequencing used PBMCs, mostly from graft donor cells, collected 360 days after TCRalphabeta/CD19-depleted stem cell transplant. The V call is TRBV7-2, the J call TRBJ2-1; D is unresolved. In DNA form, the CDR3 reads TGTGCCAGCAGCTTAGCGTGGGAAAATGAGCAGTTCTTC. It codes for CASSLAWENEQFF.